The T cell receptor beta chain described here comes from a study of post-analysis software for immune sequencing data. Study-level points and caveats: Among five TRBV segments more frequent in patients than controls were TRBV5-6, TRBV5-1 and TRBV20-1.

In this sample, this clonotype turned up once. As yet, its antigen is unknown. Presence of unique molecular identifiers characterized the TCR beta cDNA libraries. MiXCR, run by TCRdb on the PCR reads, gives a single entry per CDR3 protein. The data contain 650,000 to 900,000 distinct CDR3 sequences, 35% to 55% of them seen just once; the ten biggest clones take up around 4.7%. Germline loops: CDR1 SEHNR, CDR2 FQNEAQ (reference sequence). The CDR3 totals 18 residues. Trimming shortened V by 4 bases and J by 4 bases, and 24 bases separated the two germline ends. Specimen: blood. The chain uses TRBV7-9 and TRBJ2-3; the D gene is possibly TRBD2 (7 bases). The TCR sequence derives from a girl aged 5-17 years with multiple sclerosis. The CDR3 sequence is CASSYSGGGSVEADTQYF. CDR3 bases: TGTGCCAGCAGCTATAGTGGGGGCGGGAGTGTCGAGGCAGATACGCAGTATTTT.